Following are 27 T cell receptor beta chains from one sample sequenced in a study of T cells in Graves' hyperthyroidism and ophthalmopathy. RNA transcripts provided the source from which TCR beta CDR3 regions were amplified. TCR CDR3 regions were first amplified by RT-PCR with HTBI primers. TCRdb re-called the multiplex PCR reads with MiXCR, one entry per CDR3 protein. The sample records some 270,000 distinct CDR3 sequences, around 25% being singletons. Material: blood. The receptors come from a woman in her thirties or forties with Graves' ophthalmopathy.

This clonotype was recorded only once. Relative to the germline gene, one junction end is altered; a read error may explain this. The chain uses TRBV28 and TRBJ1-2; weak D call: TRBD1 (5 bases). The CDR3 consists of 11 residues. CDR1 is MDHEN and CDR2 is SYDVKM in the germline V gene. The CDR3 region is CASSTRRGLGF. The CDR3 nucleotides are TGTGCCAGCAGTACACGACGGGGCCTCGGCTTC.

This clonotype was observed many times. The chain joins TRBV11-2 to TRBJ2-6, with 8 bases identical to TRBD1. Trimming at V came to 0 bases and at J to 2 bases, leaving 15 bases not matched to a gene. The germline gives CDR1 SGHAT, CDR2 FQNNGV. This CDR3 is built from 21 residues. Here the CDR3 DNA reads TGTGCCAGCAGCTTAGAACCCCTCGGACAGGGAAGAATGACTGGGGCCAACGTCCTGACTTTC. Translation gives CASSLEPLGQGRMTGANVLTF.

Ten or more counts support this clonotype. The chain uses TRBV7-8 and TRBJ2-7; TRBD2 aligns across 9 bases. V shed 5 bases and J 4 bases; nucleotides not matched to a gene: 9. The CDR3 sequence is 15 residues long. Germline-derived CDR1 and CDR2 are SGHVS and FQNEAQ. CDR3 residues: CASSPAGSGSYEQYF. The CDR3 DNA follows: TGTGCCAGCAGCCCCGCAGGTAGCGGGAGTTACGAGCAGTACTTC.

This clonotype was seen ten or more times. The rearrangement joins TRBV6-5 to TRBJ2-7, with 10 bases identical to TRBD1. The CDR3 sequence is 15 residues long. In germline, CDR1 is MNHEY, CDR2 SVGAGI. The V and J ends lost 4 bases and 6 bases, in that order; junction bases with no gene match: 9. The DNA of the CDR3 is TGTGCCAGCAGTTCCGGGACAGGGGTGTTCGGCGAGCAGTACTTC. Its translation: CASSSGTGVFGEQYF.

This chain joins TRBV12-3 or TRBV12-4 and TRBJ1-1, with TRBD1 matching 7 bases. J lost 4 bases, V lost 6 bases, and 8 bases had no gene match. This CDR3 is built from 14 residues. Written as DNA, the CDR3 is TGTGCCAGCAGGGCTCTGGGACAGTTCACTGAAGCTTTCTTT. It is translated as CASRALGQFTEAFF.

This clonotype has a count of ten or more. CDR3 sequence reads: CASSYSASYEQYF. The CDR3 DNA reads as TGTGCCAGCAGTTACTCCGCTAGCTACGAGCAGTACTTC. V gene TRBV6-5 combines with J gene TRBJ2-7; D remains unclear. V shed 0 bases and J shed 3 bases, with 6 bases lying between them. Germline CDR1 MNHEY, CDR2 SVGAGI. This CDR3 region has 13 residues.

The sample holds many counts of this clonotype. This chain's CDR3 is CARLRGTSHRETQYF. The CDR3 DNA is TGCGCCAGACTACGGGGGACATCCCATCGAGAGACCCAGTACTTC. The V and J genes are TRBV5-1 and TRBJ2-5, with D perhaps given as TRBD1 or TRBD2 (6 bases each). There are 15 residues in the CDR3. Germline CDR1 reads SGHRS; CDR2 reads YFSETQ. V gave up 8 bases and J gave up 4 bases, with 21 bases separating them.

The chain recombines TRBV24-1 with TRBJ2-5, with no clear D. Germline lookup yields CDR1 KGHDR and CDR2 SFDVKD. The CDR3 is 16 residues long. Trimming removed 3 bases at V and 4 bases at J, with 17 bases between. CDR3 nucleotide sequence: TGTGCCACCAGTGATACGGGTATTGACTCCGGAGAGACCCAGTACTTC. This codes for CATSDTGIDSGETQYF.

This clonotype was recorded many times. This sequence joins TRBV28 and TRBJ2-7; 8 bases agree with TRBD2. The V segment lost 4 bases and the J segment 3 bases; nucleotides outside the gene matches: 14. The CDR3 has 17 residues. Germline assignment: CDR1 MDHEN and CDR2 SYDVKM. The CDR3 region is CASSSHGGGAPFYEQYF. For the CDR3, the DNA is TGTGCCAGCAGTTCCCACGGGGGGGGGGCTCCTTTCTACGAGCAGTACTTC.

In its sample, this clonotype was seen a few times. CDR3 nucleotide sequence: TGTGCCACCAGTGACCGGACGGGCTTACAAGAGACCCAGTACTTC. This translates into CATSDRTGLQETQYF. This rearrangement joins TRBV24-1 to TRBJ2-5; no reliable D call. CDR1 is KGHDR, CDR2 SFDVKD, per germline. The CDR3 spans 15 residues. The V gene lost 4 bases and the J gene lost 2 bases, with 13 bases spanning the gap.

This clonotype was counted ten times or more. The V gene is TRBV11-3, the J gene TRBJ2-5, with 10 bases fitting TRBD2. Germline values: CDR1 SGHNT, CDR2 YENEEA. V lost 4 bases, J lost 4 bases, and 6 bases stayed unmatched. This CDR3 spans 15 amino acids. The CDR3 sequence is CASSSAGGPGETQYF. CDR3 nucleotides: TGTGCCAGCAGCTCAGCGGGAGGGCCGGGAGAGACCCAGTACTTC.

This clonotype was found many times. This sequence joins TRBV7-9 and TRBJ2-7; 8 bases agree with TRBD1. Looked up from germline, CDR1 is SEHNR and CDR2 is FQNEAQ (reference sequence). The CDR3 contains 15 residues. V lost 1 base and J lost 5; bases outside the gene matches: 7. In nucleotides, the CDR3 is TGTGCCAGCAGCTTAGAGCAGGGGGCGAACCACGAGCAGTACTTC. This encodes CASSLEQGANHEQYF. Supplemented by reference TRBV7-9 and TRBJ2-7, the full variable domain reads DTGVSQNPRHKITKRGQNVTFRCDPISEHNRLYWYRQTLGQGPEFLTYFQNEAQLEKSRLLSDRFSAERPKGSFSTLEIQRTEQGDSAMYLCASSLEQGANHEQYFGPGTRLTVT.

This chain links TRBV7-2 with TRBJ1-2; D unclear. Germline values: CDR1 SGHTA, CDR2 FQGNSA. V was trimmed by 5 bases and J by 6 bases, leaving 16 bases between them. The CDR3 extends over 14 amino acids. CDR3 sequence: CASSPSWGGNGYTF. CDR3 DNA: TGTGCCAGCAGCCCTAGTTGGGGTGGCAATGGCTACACCTTC.

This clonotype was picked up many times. The CDR3 spells CASSPLDSSYEQYF. CDR3 DNA sequence: TGTGCCAGCAGTCCCCTAGACAGCTCCTACGAGCAGTACTTC. This chain links TRBV6-1 with TRBJ2-7, with D maybe TRBD1 (5 bases). The CDR3 is 14 amino acids. V was trimmed by 5 bases and J by 0 bases, leaving 11 bases between them. Germline CDR1 and CDR2: MNHNS and SASEGT.

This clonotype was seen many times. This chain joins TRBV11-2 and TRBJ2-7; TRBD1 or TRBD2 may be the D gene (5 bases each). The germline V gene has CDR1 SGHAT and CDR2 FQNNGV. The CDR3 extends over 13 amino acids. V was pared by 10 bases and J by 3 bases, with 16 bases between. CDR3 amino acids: CATGAAPNYEQYF. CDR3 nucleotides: TGTGCCACCGGGGCAGCTCCAAACTACGAGCAGTACTTC.

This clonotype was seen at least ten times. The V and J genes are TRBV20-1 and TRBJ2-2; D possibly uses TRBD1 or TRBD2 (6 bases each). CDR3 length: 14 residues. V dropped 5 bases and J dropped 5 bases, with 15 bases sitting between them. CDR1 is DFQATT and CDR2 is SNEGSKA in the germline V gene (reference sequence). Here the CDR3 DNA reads TGCAGTGCTGCCCAAGGGGGGAGTACCGGGGAGCTGTTTTTT. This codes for CSAAQGGSTGELFF.

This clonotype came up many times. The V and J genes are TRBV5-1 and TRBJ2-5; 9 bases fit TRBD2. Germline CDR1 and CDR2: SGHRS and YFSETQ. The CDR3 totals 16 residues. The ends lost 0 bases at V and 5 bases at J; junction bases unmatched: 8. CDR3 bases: TGCGCCAGCAGCTTGGGTAGCGGGGGCTCGTGGGAGACCCAGTACTTC. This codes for CASSLGSGGSWETQYF.

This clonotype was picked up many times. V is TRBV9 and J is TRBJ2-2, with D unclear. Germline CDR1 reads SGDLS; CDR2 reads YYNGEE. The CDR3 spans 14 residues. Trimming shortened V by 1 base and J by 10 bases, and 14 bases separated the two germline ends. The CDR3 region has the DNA TGTGCCAGCAGCGTACGTCTCTCATCCCAGGAGCTGTTTTTT. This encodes CASSVRLSSQELFF.

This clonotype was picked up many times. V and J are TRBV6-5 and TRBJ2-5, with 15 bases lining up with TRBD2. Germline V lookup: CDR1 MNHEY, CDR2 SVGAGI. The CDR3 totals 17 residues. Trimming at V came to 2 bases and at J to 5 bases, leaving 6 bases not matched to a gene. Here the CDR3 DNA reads TGTGCCAGCAGTTACCCCACGGGACTAGCGGGAGGCGAGACCCAGTACTTC. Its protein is CASSYPTGLAGGETQYF.

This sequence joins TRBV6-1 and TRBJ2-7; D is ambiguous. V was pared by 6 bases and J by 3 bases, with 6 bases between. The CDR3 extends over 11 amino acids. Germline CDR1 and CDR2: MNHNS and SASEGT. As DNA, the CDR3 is TGTGCCAGCAGGGTCAGCTACGAGCAGTACTTC. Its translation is CASRVSYEQYF.

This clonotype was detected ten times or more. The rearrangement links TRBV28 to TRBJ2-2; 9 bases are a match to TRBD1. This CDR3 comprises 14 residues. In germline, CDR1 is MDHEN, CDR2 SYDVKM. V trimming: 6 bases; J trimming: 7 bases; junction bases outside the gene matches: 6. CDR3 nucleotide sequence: TGTGCCAGCAGGCCTACAGGGGGCCGCGGGGAGCTGTTTTTT. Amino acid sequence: CASRPTGGRGELFF.

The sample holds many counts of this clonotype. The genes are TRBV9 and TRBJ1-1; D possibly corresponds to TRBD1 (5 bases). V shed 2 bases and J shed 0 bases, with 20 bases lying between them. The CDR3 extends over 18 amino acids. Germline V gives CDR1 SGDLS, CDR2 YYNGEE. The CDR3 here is CASSVAGTSGGVNTEAFF. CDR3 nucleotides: TGTGCCAGCAGCGTTGCCGGGACCTCAGGAGGAGTGAACACTGAAGCTTTCTTT.

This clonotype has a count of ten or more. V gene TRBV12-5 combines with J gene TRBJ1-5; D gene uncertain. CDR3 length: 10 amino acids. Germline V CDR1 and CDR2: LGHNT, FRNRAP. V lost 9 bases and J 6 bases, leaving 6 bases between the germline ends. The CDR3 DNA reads TGTGCTAGCGGGCTTCAGCCCCAGCATTTT. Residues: CASGLQPQHF.

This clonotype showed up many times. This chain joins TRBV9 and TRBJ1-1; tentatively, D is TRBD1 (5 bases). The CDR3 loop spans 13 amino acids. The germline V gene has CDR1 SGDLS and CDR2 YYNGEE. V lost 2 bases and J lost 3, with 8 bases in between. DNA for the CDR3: TGTGCCAGCAGCGTCGGAGGGGACACTGAAGCTTTCTTT. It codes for CASSVGGDTEAFF.

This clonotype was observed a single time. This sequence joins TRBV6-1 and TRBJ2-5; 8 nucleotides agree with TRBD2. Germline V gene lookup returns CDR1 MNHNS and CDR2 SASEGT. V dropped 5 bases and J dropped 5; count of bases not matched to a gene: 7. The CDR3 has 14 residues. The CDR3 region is CASSRAGARETQYF. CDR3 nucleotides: TGTGCCAGCAGTCGAGCGGGAGCTCGGGAGACCCAGTACTTC.

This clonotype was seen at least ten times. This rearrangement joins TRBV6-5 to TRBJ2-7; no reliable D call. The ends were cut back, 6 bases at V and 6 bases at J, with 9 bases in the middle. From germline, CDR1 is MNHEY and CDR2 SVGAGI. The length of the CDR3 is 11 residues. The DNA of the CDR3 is TGTGCCAGCAGGACCCAGAGCGAGCAGTACTTC. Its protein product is CASRTQSEQYF.

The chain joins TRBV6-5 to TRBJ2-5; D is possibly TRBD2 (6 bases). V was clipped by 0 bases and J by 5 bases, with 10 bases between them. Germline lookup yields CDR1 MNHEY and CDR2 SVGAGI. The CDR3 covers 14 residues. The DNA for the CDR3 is TGTGCCAGCAGTTACTCGGAGGGCGCCGAGACCCAGTACTTC. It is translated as CASSYSEGAETQYF.